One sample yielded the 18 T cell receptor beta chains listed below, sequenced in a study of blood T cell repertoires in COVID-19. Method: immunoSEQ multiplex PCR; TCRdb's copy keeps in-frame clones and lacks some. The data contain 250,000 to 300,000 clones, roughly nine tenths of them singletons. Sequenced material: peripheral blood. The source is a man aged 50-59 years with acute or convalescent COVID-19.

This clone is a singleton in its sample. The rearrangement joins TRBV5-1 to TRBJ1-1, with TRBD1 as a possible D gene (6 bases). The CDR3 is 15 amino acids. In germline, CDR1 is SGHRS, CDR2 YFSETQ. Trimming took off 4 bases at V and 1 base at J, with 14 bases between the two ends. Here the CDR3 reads CASSLEGGRNTEAFF. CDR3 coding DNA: TGCGCCAGCAGCCTGGAGGGGGGGAGGAACACTGAAGCTTTCTTT.

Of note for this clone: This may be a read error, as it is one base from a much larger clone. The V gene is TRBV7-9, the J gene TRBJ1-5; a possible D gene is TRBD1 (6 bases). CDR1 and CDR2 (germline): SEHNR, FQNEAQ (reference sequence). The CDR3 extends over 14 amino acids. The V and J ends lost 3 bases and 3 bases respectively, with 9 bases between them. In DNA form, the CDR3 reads TGTGCCAGCAGCTTCGGACAGTTCAATCAGCCCCAGCATTTT. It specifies CASSFGQFNQPQHF.

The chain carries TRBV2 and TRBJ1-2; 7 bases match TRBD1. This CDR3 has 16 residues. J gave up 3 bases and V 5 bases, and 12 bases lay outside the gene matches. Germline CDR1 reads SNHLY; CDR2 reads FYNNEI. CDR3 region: CASSRYRDRSYYGYTF. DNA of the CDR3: TGTGCCAGCAGTCGTTACCGGGACAGATCATACTATGGCTACACCTTC.

The CDR3, as DNA: TGTGCCAGCTCACCACGGACAGCGTTGACTGGAAACACCATATATTTT. Encoded protein: CASSPRTALTGNTIYF. The chain recombines TRBV18 with TRBJ1-3, with D perhaps TRBD1 (6 bases). The CDR3 runs 16 residues. V was clipped by 1 base and J by 2 bases, with 12 bases between them. CDR1 KGHSH and CDR2 LQKENI come from the germline V gene.

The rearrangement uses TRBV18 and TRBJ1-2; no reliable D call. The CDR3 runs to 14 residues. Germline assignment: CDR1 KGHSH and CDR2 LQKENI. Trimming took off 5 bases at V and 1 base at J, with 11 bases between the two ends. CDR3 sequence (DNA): TGTGCCAGCTCAACTACTGTGGATAACTATGGCTACACCTTC. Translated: CASSTTVDNYGYTF. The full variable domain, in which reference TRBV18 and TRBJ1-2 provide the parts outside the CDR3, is NAGVMQNPRHLVRRRGQEARLRCSPMKGHSHVYWYRQLPEEGLKFMVYLQKENIIDESGMPKERFSAEFPKEGPSILRIQQVVRGDSAAYFCASSTTVDNYGYTFGSGTRLTVV.

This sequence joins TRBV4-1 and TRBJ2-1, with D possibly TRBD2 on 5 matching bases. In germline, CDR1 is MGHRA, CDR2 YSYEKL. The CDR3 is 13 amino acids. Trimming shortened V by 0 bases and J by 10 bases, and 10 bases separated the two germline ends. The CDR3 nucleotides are TGCGCCAGCAGCCAAGATCGGGGTCTCGAGCAGTTCTTC. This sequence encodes CASSQDRGLEQFF.

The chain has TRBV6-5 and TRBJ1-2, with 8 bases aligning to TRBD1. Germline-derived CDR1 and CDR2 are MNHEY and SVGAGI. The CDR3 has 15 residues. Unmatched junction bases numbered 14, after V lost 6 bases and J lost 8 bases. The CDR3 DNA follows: TGTGCCAGCAGACCAGGGGGCGGTGGGAGTTACGGCTACACCTTC. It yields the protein CASRPGGGGSYGYTF.

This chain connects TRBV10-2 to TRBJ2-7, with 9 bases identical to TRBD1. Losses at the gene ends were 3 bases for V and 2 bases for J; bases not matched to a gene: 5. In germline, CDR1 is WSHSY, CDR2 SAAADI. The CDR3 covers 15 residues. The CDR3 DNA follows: TGCGCCAGCAGTGACCCTAACAGGGGGCCCTACGAGCAGTACTTC. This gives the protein CASSDPNRGPYEQYF.

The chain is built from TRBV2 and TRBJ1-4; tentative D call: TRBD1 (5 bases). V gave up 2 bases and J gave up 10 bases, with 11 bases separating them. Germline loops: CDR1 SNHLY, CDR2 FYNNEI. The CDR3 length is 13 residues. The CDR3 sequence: CASSESPGGKLFF. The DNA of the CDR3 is TGTGCCAGCAGTGAAAGCCCCGGGGGAAAACTGTTTTTT.

This chain's CDR3 is CASSVIGTGGPDTQYF. CDR3 nucleotides: TGCGCCAGCAGTGTAATTGGGACAGGGGGGCCGGATACGCAGTATTTT. The V and J genes are TRBV10-1 and TRBJ2-3; 11 positions agree with TRBD1. Germline V gene lookup returns CDR1 WNHNN and CDR2 SYGVQD (reference sequence). The length of the CDR3 is 16 residues. The J segment lost 6 bases and the V segment lost 4 bases, leaving 9 bases of the junction unmatched.

This chain's CDR3 is CASRRSRTDRGLKNEQFF. Here the CDR3 DNA reads TGTGCCAGTAGAAGGTCCCGGACTGACAGGGGGCTTAAAAATGAGCAGTTCTTC. The chain uses TRBV19 and TRBJ2-1; 10 bases map to TRBD1. This CDR3 spans 18 amino acids. Germline loops: CDR1 LNHDA, CDR2 SQIVND (reference sequence). The J segment lost 7 bases and the V segment lost 6 bases, leaving 18 bases of the junction unmatched.

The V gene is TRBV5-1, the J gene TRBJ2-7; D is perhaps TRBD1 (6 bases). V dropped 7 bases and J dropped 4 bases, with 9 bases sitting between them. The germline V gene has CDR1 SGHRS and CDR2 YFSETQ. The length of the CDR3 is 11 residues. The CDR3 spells CASGDNYEQYF. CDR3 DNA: TGCGCCAGCGGGGACAATTACGAGCAGTACTTC.

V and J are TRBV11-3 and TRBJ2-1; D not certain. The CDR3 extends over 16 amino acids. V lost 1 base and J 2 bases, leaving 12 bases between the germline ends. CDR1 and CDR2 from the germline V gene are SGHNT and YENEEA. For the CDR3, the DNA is TGTGCCAGCAGCTTAGGGCCAGCGCCTACCTACAATGAGCAGTTCTTC. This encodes CASSLGPAPTYNEQFF.

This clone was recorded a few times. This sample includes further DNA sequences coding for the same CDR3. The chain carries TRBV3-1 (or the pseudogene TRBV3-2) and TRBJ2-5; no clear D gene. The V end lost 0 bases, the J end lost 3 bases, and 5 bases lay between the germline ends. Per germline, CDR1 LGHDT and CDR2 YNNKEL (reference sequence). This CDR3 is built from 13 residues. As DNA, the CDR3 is TGTGCCAGCAGCCAAGACCCGGAAGAGACCCAGTACTTC. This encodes CASSQDPEETQYF.

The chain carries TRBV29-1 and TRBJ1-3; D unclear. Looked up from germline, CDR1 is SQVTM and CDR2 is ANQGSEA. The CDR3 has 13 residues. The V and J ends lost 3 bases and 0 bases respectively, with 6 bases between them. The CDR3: CSVERGSGNTIYF. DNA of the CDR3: TGCAGCGTTGAGCGAGGCTCTGGAAACACCATATATTTT.

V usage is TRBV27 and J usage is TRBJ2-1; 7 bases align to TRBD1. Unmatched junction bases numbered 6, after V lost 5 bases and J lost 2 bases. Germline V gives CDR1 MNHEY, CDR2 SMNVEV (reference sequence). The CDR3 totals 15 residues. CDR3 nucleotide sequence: TGTGCCAGCAGTCCACAGGGGCCCCCCTACAATGAGCAGTTCTTC. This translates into CASSPQGPPYNEQFF.

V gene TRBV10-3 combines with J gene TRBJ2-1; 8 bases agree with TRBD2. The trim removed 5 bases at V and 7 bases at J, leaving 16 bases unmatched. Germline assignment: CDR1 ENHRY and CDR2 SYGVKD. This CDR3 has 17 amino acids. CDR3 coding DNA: TGTGCCATCAGTTCCCCCCCCGGTCGGGGGGGGATTAATGAGCAGTTCTTC. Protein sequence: CAISSPPGRGGINEQFF.

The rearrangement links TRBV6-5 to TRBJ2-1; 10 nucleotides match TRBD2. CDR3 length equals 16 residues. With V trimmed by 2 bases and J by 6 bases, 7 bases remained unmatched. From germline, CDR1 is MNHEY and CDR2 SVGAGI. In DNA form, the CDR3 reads TGTGCCAGCAGTTACCCCCATAGCGGGGGGTTCAATGAGCAGTTCTTC. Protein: CASSYPHSGGFNEQFF.